This is a list of T cell receptor beta chains from one sample in a study of beta chain features in type 1 diabetes. Generated by immunoSEQ multiplex PCR, the TCRdb table keeps only in-frame clones and is missing some. The sample lists a few hundred thousand clones, roughly 9.6% occurring once. The sequenced sample was naive CD4+ T cells from blood. Source of these receptors: a woman aged 25 to 39 in good health. Each CDR3 is given with its conserved first and last residue.

j_call v_call cdr3_aa
TRBJ2-7 TRBV6-1 CASSGSVAGRAYEQYF
TRBJ2-7 TRBV7-2 CASSLVPLSYEQYF
TRBJ2-2 TRBV7-3 CASSSSGSANTGELFF
TRBJ2-7 TRBV6-6 CASSYTDRECEQYF
TRBJ2-7 TRBV30 CAWGLRPGSEQYF
TRBJ1-1 TRBV28 CASSLGGAAINTEAFF
TRBJ2-1 TRBV30 CAWRSRGLAIPLEQFF
TRBJ2-5 TRBV4-2 CASSQGGGRAAETQYF
TRBJ2-7 TRBV5-6 CASSWAGRSNYEQYF
TRBJ2-4 TRBV19 CASSIGEGLGGVKGIQYF
TRBJ1-2 TRBV28 CASSKNRIGYTF
TRBJ2-1 TRBV7-3 CASSLTGGNNEQFF
TRBJ2-7 TRBV29-1 CSVSGTGGYEQYF
TRBJ1-1 TRBV29-1 CSVELGHTEAFF
TRBJ2-7 TRBV29-1 CSVEDAEQYF
TRBJ1-1 TRBV18 CASSPGVTEAFF
TRBJ1-2 TRBV19 CASSITAGDNGYTF
TRBJ2-7 TRBV13 CASSRRRTGPTYEQYF
TRBJ2-1 TRBV5-5 CASRGTVYNEQFF
TRBJ1-1 TRBV7-6 CASSGRQGVNTEAFF
TRBJ2-5 TRBV28 CASSNRVKETQYF
TRBJ2-7 TRBV7-2 CASSSTSRGSYEQYF
TRBJ2-7 TRBV28 CASSSAGTGGNEQYF
TRBJ1-2 TRBV30 CAWSVKEAGYGYTF
TRBJ1-2 TRBV2 CAKRDRDNYGYTF
TRBJ2-7 TRBV5-6 CASSKHYEQYF
TRBJ2-2 TRBV27 CASSKGILTGELFF
TRBJ1-2 TRBV5-6 CASSLARQALGYTF
TRBJ2-7 TRBV7-8 CASSLVWGQGHEQYF
TRBJ2-7 TRBV30 CAWKRAGLGTEQYF
. TRBV13 CASSPQGARTYEQYF
TRBJ2-7 TRBV19 CASSLSGSISYEQYF
TRBJ1-5 TRBV30 CAWSADMNGQPQHF
TRBJ2-3 TRBV6-5 CASSYSILVTDTQYF
TRBJ2-7 TRBV18 CASSLTGGPYEQYF
TRBJ2-5 TRBV7-3 CASSPGQPQETQYF
TRBJ2-5 TRBV6-1 CASSSLAVEETQYF
TRBJ2-4 TRBV28 CASNPLSVGPKNIQYF
TRBJ2-1 TRBV7-3 CASSPSGTGYHEQFF
TRBJ2-1 TRBV4-3 CASSRETGVVGNEQFF
TRBJ2-6 TRBV9 CASSEGQGVRGANVLTF
TRBJ1-2 TRBV5-1 CASSQPGTGGYGYTF
TRBJ2-1 TRBV7-3 CASSSGGVIDEQFF
TRBJ2-1 TRBV4-2 CASSRNPSALDYEQFF
TRBJ1-2 TRBV28 CASSLTMGQTYGYTF